These T cell receptor beta chains were read from a single sample in a study of cytomegalovirus exposure and HLA in healthy donors. This table comes from immunoSEQ multiplex PCR, and its TCRdb copy is limited to in-frame clones, with some not included. The table includes 85,000 to 100,000 clones, around 76% detected once. The sample taken for sequencing was PBMCs. These receptors were taken from a human donor in good health. CDR3s include the opening cysteine and the closing phenylalanine or tryptophan.

CDR3 protein | V gene
CASSLGTGGRQNSYEQYF | TRBV5-6
CASRRTGGDEQYF | TRBV2
CASSLGRGSYGYTF | TRBV5-1
CSVEDGSYEQYF | TRBV29-1
CASSKDTETTSGANVLTF | TRBV21-1
CAWGGFGYTF | TRBV30
CAISEPNPPGRAYNSPLHF | TRBV10-3
CASSVPLGGRRNTEAFF | TRBV2
CASSIGSPGPLLSYEQYF | TRBV19
CSVELAGAFF | TRBV29-1
CASSPNRAGYGYTF | TRBV14
CASSLGQDNNEKLFF | TRBV5-1
CASSIVGLAPDNEQFF | TRBV19
CASSSRRNYGYTF | TRBV7-2
CSVGSADF | TRBV29-1
CASSYSFQGAYNEQFF | TRBV6-5
CASSLELGGGSSTQYF | TRBV5-4
CASSEAGLAGTYNEQFF | TRBV2
CSVRPGHGTEAFF | TRBV29-1
CASSADRGRIEKLFF | TRBV2